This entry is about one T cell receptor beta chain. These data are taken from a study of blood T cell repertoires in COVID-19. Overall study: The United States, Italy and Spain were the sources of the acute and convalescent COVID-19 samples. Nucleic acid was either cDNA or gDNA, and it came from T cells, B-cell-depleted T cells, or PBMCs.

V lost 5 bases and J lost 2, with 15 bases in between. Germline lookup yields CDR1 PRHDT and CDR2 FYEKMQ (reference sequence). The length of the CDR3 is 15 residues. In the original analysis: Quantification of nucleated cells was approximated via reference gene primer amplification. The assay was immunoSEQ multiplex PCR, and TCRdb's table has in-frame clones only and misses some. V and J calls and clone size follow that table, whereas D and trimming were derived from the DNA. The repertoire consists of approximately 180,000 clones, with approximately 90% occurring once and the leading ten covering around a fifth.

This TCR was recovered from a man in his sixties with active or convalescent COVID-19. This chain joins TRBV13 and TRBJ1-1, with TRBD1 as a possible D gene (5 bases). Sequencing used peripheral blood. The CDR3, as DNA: TGTGCCAGCAGCGTTCAGGGAAGGGCCAACACTGAAGCTTTCTTT. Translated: CASSVQGRANTEAFF.